Listed here are 26 T cell receptor beta chains from one sample, sequenced in a study of cytomegalovirus exposure and HLA in healthy donors. Primers included in the PCR were 60 Vbeta and 13 Jbeta primers. Assay: immunoSEQ multiplex PCR; the TCRdb copy retains only in-frame clones and omits some. Here the sample spans around 130,000 clones, 88% being singletons. Sequenced input: PBMCs. Every receptor here comes from a woman in her forties in good health and CMV-seronegative.

The chain has TRBV30 and TRBJ2-7; 16 bases fit TRBD2. Germline-derived CDR1 and CDR2 are GTSNPN and SVGIG (reference sequence). This CDR3 is built from 15 residues. Germline trimming cut 3 bases from V and 5 bases from J; bases unmatched to any gene: 4. CDR3: CAWSSGTSGRDEQYF. The CDR3 bases are TGTGCCTGGAGCTCCGGGACTAGCGGGAGGGACGAGCAGTACTTC.

The V and J genes are TRBV9 and TRBJ1-1; D remains ambiguous. V was trimmed by 2 bases and J by 4 bases, leaving 12 bases between them. The germline V gene has CDR1 SGDLS and CDR2 YYNGEE. This CDR3 spans 14 amino acids. In nucleotides, the CDR3 is TGTGCCAGCAGCGTGGGAGGGTTGAGCACTGAAGCTTTCTTT. Protein: CASSVGGLSTEAFF.

The V call is TRBV30, the J call TRBJ2-1; D gene ambiguous. The V end was cut by 2 bases, the J end by 9 bases, with 14 bases between. The CDR3 covers 13 residues. The germline CDR1 and CDR2 sequences are GTSNPN and SVGIG (reference sequence). Written as DNA, the CDR3 is TGTGCCTGGAGTAGGTTCGGAGCTGCTGAGCAGTTCTTC. Translation: CAWSRFGAAEQFF.

This chain uses TRBV4-2 with TRBJ2-7, with a weak D call TRBD2 (7 bases). From germline, CDR1 is LGHNA and CDR2 YNFKEQ. This CDR3 is built from 16 residues. V shed 0 bases and J shed 0 bases, with 12 bases lying between them. This CDR3 is CASSQEWGGSSYEQYF. The CDR3 DNA is TGTGCCAGCAGCCAAGAGTGGGGGGGCTCCTCCTACGAGCAGTACTTC.

This chain connects TRBV6-1 to TRBJ2-2, with 7 bases matching TRBD1. The CDR3 extends over 14 amino acids. The germline V gene encodes CDR1 MNHNS and CDR2 SASEGT. The V and J ends lost 6 bases and 3 bases, in that order; junction bases with no gene match: 4. CDR3 loop: CASSRQGYTGELFF. CDR3 nucleotide sequence: TGTGCCAGCAGCCGACAGGGTTACACCGGGGAGCTGTTTTTT.

The chain has TRBV19 and TRBJ1-1; D possibly corresponds to TRBD1 (5 bases). In germline, CDR1 is LNHDA, CDR2 SQIVND (reference sequence). Trimming took 4 bases from V and 1 from J, leaving 13 bases between them. The length of the CDR3 is 15 residues. The CDR3 loop reads CASSTPRDSNTEAFF. The CDR3 nucleotides read TGTGCCAGTAGTACCCCCAGGGACTCGAACACTGAAGCTTTCTTT. The full variable domain, its missing parts supplied by reference TRBV19 and TRBJ1-1, is DGGITQSPKYLFRKEGQNVTLSCEQNLNHDAMYWYRQDPGQGLRLIYYSQIVNDFQKGDIAEGYSVSREKKESFPLTVTSAQKNPTAFYLCASSTPRDSNTEAFFGQGTRLTVV.

The chain employs TRBV6-6 and TRBJ2-3, with 9 bases that match TRBD2. This CDR3 has 16 amino acids. V shed 6 bases, J shed 3 bases, and the junction held 10 bases outside the gene matches. Germline V gene lookup returns CDR1 MNHNY and CDR2 SVGAGI (reference sequence). The CDR3 region is CASSHTRAGGTDTQYF. In nucleotides, the CDR3 is TGTGCCAGCAGCCACACCAGAGCGGGGGGTACAGATACGCAGTATTTT.

The J gene is TRBJ2-1, the V gene TRBV10-1; 9 positions agree with TRBD1. Germline V lookup: CDR1 WNHNN, CDR2 SYGVQD (reference sequence). The CDR3 extends over 13 amino acids. Trimming took 4 bases from V and 7 from J; bases not matched to a gene: 2. CDR3 DNA: TGCGCCAGCAGTGTTGGGACAGGGAATGAGCAGTTCTTC. This translates into CASSVGTGNEQFF.

The chain carries TRBV28 and TRBJ2-2; 10 bases match TRBD1. V dropped 4 bases and J dropped 6; count of bases not matched to a gene: 5. Germline-derived CDR1 and CDR2 are MDHEN and SYDVKM. The CDR3 totals 15 residues. This chain's CDR3 is CASSSTGGPAGELFF. The CDR3 DNA sequence: TGTGCCAGCAGTTCGACAGGGGGCCCGGCCGGGGAGCTGTTTTTT.

The chain uses TRBV11-3 and TRBJ1-2; no definite D call. Trimming removed 0 bases from V and 7 bases from J, with 18 bases in between. The CDR3 runs 16 residues. The germline CDR1 and CDR2 sequences are SGHNT and YENEEA. CDR3 residues: CASSLEGVQSISGYTF. CDR3 in DNA: TGTGCCAGCAGCTTAGAGGGAGTCCAATCGATTAGTGGCTACACCTTC.

This clone is a singleton in its sample. This sequence joins TRBV2 and TRBJ1-2, with a possible D match to TRBD1 (5 bases). This CDR3 region has 11 residues. Germline values: CDR1 SNHLY, CDR2 FYNNEI. Here the CDR3 DNA reads TGTGGGGCAGGGACTAACTATGGCTACACCTTC. This gives the protein CGAGTNYGYTF.

V gene TRBV28 combines with J gene TRBJ2-7; 8 nucleotides line up with TRBD2. CDR1 MDHEN and CDR2 SYDVKM come from the germline V gene. This CDR3 spans 14 amino acids. V trimming: 2 bases; J trimming: 2 bases; junction bases outside the gene matches: 2. CDR3 residues: CASSLLAGAYEQYF. CDR3 nucleotides: TGTGCCAGCAGTTTACTAGCGGGCGCCTACGAGCAGTACTTC.

The chain uses TRBV4-2 and TRBJ2-1, with 11 bases identical to TRBD2. The CDR3 runs 17 residues. Germline CDR1 LGHNA, CDR2 YNFKEQ. Losses at the gene ends were 0 bases for V and 4 bases for J; bases not matched to a gene: 5. CDR3: CASSQEDLAGGYNEQFF. The CDR3, as DNA: TGTGCCAGCAGCCAAGAAGATTTAGCGGGAGGGTACAATGAGCAGTTCTTC.

V and J are TRBV10-3 and TRBJ1-2; D unclear. CDR3 size: 14 residues. Germline CDR1 and CDR2: ENHRY and SYGVKD. The ends were cut back, 0 bases at V and 4 bases at J, with 9 bases in the middle. The DNA of the CDR3 is TGTGCCATCAGTGAGTCGCGGGGAATCTATGGCTACACCTTC. This encodes CAISESRGIYGYTF.

As for this clone: One end of the junction fails to match germline, which may point to a read error. The chain combines TRBV7-9 with TRBJ1-3; 7 bases are shared with TRBD1. Germline CDR1 is SEHNR and CDR2 is FQNEAQ (reference sequence). The CDR3 consists of 16 residues. CDR3 protein: CSSSPYRGRSGNTIYF. The CDR3 DNA follows: TGTTCCAGCAGCCCGTACAGGGGACGGTCTGGAAACACCATATATTTT.

This chain joins TRBV4-2 and TRBJ2-2, with 10 bases that match TRBD2. Germline loops: CDR1 LGHNA, CDR2 YNFKEQ. The CDR3 length is 16 residues. The ends lost 1 base at V and 3 bases at J; junction bases unmatched: 2. CDR3 coding DNA: TGTGCCAGCAGCCAAGGAGCGGGAGGGGACACCGGGGAGCTGTTTTTT. Protein: CASSQGAGGDTGELFF.

The chain recombines TRBV5-5 with TRBJ2-7; D unresolved. Germline CDR1 reads SGHKS; CDR2 reads YYEKEE (reference sequence). CDR3 length equals 15 residues. Trimming removed 4 bases at V and 3 bases at J, with 17 bases between. The CDR3 reads CASSLRSGSVYEQYF. Here the CDR3 DNA reads TGTGCCAGCAGCCTCCGGTCAGGAAGTGTCTACGAGCAGTACTTC.

This sequence joins TRBV6-5 and TRBJ2-5; D is perhaps TRBD2 (6 bases). Trimming removed 5 bases at V and 5 bases at J, with 12 bases between. The CDR3 is 13 residues long. The germline gives CDR1 MNHEY, CDR2 SVGAGI. CDR3 in DNA: TGTGCCAGCAGTAGAGGGGCGGGGGAGACCCAGTACTTC. Its protein product is CASSRGAGETQYF.

The rearrangement uses TRBV27 and TRBJ1-1; D might be TRBD1 (5 bases). The germline V and J ends were trimmed by 4 bases and 1 base, with 13 bases remaining between them. Germline V gene lookup returns CDR1 MNHEY and CDR2 SMNVEV (reference sequence). CDR3 length equals 15 residues. CDR3 DNA sequence: TGTGCCAGCAGTTCCCTCCCGACAGCGAACACTGAAGCTTTCTTT. As protein: CASSSLPTANTEAFF.

The chain joins TRBV5-1 to TRBJ1-3; D call uncertain. Trimming took 7 bases from V and 6 from J, leaving 20 bases between them. This CDR3 is 15 amino acids long. The germline CDR1 and CDR2 sequences are SGHRS and YFSETQ. The CDR3 sequence: CASAPSAGVENTIYF. The CDR3 DNA reads as TGCGCCAGCGCCCCGTCGGCAGGCGTAGAAAACACCATATATTTT.

As to this clone: The same CDR3 is also encoded by other DNA sequences in this sample. The chain combines TRBV9 with TRBJ2-7, with 7 bases matching TRBD2. The junction had 3 bases not matched to a gene; V was cut back by 2 bases and J by 1 base. Germline V CDR1 and CDR2: SGDLS, YYNGEE. The CDR3 is 14 residues long. Written as DNA, the CDR3 is TGTGCCAGCAGCGTGGCTAGCGGTTCCTACGAGCAGTACTTC. Translated, it gives CASSVASGSYEQYF.

This chain links TRBV30 with TRBJ1-4, with a tentative D call TRBD1 (6 bases). The CDR3 length is 15 residues. Trimming took off 0 bases at V and 7 bases at J, with 15 bases between the two ends. The germline CDR1 and CDR2 sequences are GTSNPN and SVGIG (reference sequence). CDR3 coding DNA: TGTGCCTGGAGTGTGGGGGGGGCCCGGGGTGAAAAACTGTTTTTT. Translating gives CAWSVGGARGEKLFF.

CDR3 sequence (DNA): TGTGCCAGCAGCGTAGTCGGGACAGACACTGAAGCTTTCTTT. Its translation: CASSVVGTDTEAFF. The genes are TRBV9 and TRBJ1-1; 7 bases match TRBD1. The CDR3 totals 14 residues. Germline trimming cut 0 bases from V and 3 bases from J; bases unmatched to any gene: 2. Per the germline V gene, CDR1 is SGDLS and CDR2 is YYNGEE.

The chain recombines TRBV7-6 with TRBJ2-7, with 7 bases fitting TRBD2. Germline CDR1 reads SGHVS; CDR2 reads FNYEAQ. V gave up 8 bases and J gave up 3 bases; unmatched junction bases: 22. The length of the CDR3 is 18 residues. CDR3 loop: CASSLTPWAASGYYEQYF. CDR3 nucleotide sequence: TGTGCCAGCTCCCTTACACCCTGGGCGGCTAGCGGTTACTACGAGCAGTACTTC.

As regards this clone: The junction differs from germline at one of its ends, possibly a read error. The rearrangement joins TRBV27 to TRBJ1-1, with D perhaps matching TRBD1 (5 bases). CDR1 and CDR2 from the germline V gene are MNHEY and SMNVEV (reference sequence). The CDR3 sequence is 13 residues long. DNA of the CDR3: TGTGCCAGCAGTTTATACCCCGGGGGTCGAGGTATCTTT. Its protein is CASSLYPGGRGIF.

This sequence joins TRBV6-5 and TRBJ1-3; TRBD1 agrees at 7 bases. This CDR3 is 15 amino acids long. Germline lookup yields CDR1 MNHEY and CDR2 SVGAGI. The V and J ends lost 0 bases and 6 bases, in that order; junction bases with no gene match: 5. The DNA of the CDR3 is TGTGCCAGCAGTTACTCTAGACAGGGTGTAAACACCATATATTTT. It is translated as CASSYSRQGVNTIYF.